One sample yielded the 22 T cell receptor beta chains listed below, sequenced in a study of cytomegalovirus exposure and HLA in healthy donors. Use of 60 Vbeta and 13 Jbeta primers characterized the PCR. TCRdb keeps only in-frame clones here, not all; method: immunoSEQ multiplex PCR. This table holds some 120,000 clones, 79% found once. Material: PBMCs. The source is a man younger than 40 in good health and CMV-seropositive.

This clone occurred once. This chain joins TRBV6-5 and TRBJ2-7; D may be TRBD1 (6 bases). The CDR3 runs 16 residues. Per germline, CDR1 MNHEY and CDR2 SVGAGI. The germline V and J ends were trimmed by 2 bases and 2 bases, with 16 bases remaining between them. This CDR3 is CASSYGVRDRTYEQYF. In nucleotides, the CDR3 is TGTGCCAGCAGTTACGGGGTGAGAGACAGGACCTACGAGCAGTACTTC.

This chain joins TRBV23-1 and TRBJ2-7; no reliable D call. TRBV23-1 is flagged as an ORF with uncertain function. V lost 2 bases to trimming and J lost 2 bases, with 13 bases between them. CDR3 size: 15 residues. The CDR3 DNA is TGCGCCAGCAGTCAAACGGAGCTAAGAACCTACGAGCAGTACTTC. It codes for CASSQTELRTYEQYF.

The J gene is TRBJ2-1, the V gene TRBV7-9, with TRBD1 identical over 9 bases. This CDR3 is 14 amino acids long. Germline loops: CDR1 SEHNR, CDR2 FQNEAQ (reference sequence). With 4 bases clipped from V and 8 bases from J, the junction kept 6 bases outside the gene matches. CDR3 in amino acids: CASSYGTGYDEQFF. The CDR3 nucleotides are TGTGCCAGCAGCTACGGGACAGGGTACGATGAGCAGTTCTTC.

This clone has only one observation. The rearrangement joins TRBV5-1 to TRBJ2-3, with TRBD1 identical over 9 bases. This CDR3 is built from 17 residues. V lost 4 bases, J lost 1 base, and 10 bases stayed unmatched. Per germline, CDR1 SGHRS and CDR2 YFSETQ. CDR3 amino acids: CASSDGTGISGTDTQYF. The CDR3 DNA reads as TGCGCCAGCAGCGACGGGACAGGGATCTCTGGCACAGATACGCAGTATTTT.

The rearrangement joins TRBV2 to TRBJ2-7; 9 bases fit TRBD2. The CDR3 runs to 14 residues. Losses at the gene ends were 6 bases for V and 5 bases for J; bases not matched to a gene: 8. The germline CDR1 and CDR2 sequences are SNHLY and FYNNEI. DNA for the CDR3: TGTGCCAGCAGCTCTTTAGCGGGAGACGACGAGCAGTACTTC. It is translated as CASSSLAGDDEQYF.

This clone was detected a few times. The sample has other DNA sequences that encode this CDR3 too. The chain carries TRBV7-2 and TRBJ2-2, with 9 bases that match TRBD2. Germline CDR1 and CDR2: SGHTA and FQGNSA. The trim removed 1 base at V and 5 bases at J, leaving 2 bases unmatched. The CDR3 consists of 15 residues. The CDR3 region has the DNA TGTGCCAGCAGCTTAGGAGCGGGAGGAACCGGGGAGCTGTTTTTT. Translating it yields CASSLGAGGTGELFF.

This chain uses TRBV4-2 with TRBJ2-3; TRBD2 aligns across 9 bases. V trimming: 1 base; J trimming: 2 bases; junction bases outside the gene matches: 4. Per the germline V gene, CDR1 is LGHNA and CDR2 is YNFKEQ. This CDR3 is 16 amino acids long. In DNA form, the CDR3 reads TGTGCCAGCAGCCAAGGACTAGCGGATTCCACAGATACGCAGTATTTT. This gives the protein CASSQGLADSTDTQYF.

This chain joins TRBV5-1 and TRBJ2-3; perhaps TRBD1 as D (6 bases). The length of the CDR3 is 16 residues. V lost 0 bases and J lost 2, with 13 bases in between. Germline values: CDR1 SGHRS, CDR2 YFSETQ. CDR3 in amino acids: CASSLGSGDITDTQYF. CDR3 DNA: TGCGCCAGCAGCTTGGGGTCAGGGGATATCACAGATACGCAGTATTTT.

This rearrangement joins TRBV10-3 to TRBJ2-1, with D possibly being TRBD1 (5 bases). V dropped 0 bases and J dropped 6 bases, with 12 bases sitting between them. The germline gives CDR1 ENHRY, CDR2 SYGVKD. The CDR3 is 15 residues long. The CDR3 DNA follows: TGTGCCATCAGTGAGTCGTACCAGGGCGGCAATGAGCAGTTCTTC. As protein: CAISESYQGGNEQFF.

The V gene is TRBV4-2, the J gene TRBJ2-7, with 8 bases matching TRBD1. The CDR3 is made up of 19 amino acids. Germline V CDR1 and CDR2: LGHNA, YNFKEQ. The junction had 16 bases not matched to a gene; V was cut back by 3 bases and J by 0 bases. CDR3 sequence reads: CASSQMGIMPGQASYEQYF. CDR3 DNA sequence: TGTGCCAGCAGCCAGATGGGGATAATGCCGGGACAGGCCTCCTACGAGCAGTACTTC.

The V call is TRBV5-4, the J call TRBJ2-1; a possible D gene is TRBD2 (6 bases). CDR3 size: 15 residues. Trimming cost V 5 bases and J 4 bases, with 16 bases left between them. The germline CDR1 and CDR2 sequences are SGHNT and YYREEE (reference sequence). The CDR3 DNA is TGTGCCAGCAGTTCTCGTGTAGCGGTGTACAATGAGCAGTTCTTC. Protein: CASSSRVAVYNEQFF. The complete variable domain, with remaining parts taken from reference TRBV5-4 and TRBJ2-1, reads ETGVTQSPTHLIKTRGQQVTLRCSSQSGHNTVSWYQQALGQGPQFIFQYYREEENGRGNFPPRFSGLQFPNYSSELNVNALELDDSALYLCASSSRVAVYNEQFFGPGTRLTVL.

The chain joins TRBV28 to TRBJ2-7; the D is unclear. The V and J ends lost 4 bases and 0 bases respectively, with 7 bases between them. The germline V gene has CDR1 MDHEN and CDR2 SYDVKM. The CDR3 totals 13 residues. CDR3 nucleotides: TGTGCCAGCAGTTCATGGAGCTCCTACGAGCAGTACTTC. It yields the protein CASSSWSSYEQYF. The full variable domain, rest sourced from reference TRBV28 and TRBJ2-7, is DVKVTQSSRYLVKRTGEKVFLECVQDMDHENMFWYRQDPGLGLRLIYFSYDVKMKEKGDIPEGYSVSREKKERFSLILESASTNQTSMYLCASSSWSSYEQYFGPGTRLTVT.

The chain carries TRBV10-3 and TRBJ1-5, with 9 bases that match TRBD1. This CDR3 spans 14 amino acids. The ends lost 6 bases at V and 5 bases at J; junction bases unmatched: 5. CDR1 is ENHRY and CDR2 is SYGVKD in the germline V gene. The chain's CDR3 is CAISTGGSDQPQHF. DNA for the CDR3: TGTGCCATCAGCACAGGGGGCTCCGATCAGCCCCAGCATTTT.

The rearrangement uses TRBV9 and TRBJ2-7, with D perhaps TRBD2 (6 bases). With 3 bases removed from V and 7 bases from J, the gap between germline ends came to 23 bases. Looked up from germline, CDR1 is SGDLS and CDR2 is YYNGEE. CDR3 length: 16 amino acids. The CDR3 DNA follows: TGTGCCAGCAGCGGGGTGGCGGCGGGACGGTTGTCGGAGCAGTACTTC. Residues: CASSGVAAGRLSEQYF.

The CDR3 sequence: CASSIDTGLVYNEQFF. CDR3 bases: TGTGCCAGTAGTATAGATACGGGACTAGTCTACAATGAGCAGTTCTTC. V gene TRBV19 combines with J gene TRBJ2-1, with 8 nucleotides matching TRBD2. V gave up 0 bases and J gave up 3 bases; unmatched junction bases: 4. Germline V gives CDR1 LNHDA, CDR2 SQIVND (reference sequence). This CDR3 spans 16 amino acids.

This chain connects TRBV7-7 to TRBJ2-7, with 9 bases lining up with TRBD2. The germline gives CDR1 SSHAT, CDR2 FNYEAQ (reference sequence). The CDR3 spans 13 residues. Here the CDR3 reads CASAGSGSSEQYF. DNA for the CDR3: TGTGCTAGCGCGGGTAGCGGGAGCTCCGAGCAGTACTTC.

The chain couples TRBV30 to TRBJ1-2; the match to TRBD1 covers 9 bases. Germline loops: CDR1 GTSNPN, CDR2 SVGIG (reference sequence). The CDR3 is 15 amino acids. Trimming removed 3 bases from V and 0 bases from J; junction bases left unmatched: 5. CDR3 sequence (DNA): TGTGCCTGGAGACAGGGGGCCTCCCCTAACTATGGCTACACCTTC. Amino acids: CAWRQGASPNYGYTF.

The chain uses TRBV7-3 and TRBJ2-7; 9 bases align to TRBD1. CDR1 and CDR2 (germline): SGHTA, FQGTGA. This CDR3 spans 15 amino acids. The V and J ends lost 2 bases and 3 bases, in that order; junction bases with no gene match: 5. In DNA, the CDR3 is TGTGCCAGCAGCTTAGGGGGGGACAGGGTCTACGAGCAGTACTTC. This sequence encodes CASSLGGDRVYEQYF.

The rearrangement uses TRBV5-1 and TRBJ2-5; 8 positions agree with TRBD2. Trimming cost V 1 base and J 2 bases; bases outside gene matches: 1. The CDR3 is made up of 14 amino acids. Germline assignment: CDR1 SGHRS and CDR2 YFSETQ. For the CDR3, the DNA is TGCGCCAGCAGCTTGACTAGCGGACAAGAGACCCAGTACTTC. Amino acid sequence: CASSLTSGQETQYF.

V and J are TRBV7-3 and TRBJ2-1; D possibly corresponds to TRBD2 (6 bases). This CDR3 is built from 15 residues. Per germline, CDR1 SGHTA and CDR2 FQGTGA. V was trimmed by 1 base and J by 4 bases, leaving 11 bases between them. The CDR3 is CASSLSGDVYNEQFF. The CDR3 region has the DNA TGTGCCAGCAGCTTAAGCGGGGATGTGTACAATGAGCAGTTCTTC. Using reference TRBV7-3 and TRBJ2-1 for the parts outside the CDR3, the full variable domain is GAGVSQTPSNKVTEKGKYVELRCDPISGHTALYWYRQSLGQGPEFLIYFQGTGAADDSGLPNDRFFAVRPEGSVSTLKIQRTERGDSAVYLCASSLSGDVYNEQFFGPGTRLTVL.

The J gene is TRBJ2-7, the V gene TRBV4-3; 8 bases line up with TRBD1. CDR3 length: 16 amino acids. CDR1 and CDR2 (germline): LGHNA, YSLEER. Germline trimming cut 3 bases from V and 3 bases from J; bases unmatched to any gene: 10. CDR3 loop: CASSHFGQGSLYEQYF. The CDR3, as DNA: TGCGCCAGCAGCCACTTTGGACAGGGAAGCCTCTACGAGCAGTACTTC.

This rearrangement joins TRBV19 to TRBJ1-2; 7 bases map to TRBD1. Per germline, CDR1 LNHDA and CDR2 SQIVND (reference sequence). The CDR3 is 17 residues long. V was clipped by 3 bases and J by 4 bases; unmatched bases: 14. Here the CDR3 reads CASSIPRHRDSIYGYTF. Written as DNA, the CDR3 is TGTGCCAGTAGTATCCCCCGACATAGGGACAGCATCTATGGCTACACCTTC.